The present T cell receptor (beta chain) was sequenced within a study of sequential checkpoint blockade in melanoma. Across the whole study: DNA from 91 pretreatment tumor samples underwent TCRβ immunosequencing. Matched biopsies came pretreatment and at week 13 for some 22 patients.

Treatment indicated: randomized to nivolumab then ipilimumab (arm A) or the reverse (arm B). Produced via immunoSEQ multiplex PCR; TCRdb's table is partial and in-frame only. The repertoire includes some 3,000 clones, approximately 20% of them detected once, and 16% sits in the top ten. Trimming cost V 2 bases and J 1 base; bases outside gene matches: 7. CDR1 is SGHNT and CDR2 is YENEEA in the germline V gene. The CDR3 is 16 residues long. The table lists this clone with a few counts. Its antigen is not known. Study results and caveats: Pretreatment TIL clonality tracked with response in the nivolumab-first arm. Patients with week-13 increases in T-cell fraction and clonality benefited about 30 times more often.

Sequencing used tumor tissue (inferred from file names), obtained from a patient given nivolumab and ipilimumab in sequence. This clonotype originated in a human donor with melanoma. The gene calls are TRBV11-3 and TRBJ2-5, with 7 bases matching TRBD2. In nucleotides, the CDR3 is TGTGCCAGCAGCTTATTCGGCGGGAGCCTCCAAGAGACCCAGTACTTC. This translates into CASSLFGGSLQETQYF.